This T cell receptor beta chain was identified during a study of cytomegalovirus exposure and HLA in healthy donors. General study results and limits: Being productive about 90% or about 30% of the time was typical of most TCR beta V segments in an earlier analysis.

V lost 1 base and J lost 7, with 13 bases in between. CDR1 is SGHVS and CDR2 is FQNEAQ in the germline V gene. This CDR3 is 15 amino acids long. A multiplex PCR was run with 60 Vbeta primers and 13 Jbeta primers. Method: immunoSEQ multiplex PCR; TCRdb's copy keeps in-frame clones and lacks some. The data show approximately 110,000 clones, 73% seen once. For this clone: The target antigen is unknown.

The sequencing input was PBMCs. The sequence derives from a man in his forties in good health and CMV-seronegative. The rearrangement uses TRBV7-8 and TRBJ2-2, with a possible D match to TRBD1 (6 bases). This CDR3 reads CASSLGAGDDGELFF. The CDR3, as DNA: TGTGCCAGCAGCTTAGGGGCAGGGGATGACGGGGAGCTGTTTTTT.